This T cell receptor (beta chain) derives from a study of cytomegalovirus exposure and HLA in healthy donors. The overall study: When 300 to 500 donors were genotyped, roughly 82% of them were found to fall in the Caucasian-associated ancestry cluster. Findings and caveats of the study: Earlier analysis found most TCR beta V segments productive about 87% or about 30% of the time. For TCR beta chains, V- and J-gene trimming was later linked to a missense DCLRE1C variant.

This CDR3 spans 17 amino acids. V gave up 3 bases and J gave up 2 bases; unmatched junction bases: 5. Germline loops: CDR1 LNHNV, CDR2 YYDKDF (reference sequence). Use of 60 Vbeta and 13 Jbeta primers characterized the PCR. Clones were read by immunoSEQ multiplex PCR, and TCRdb kept only the in-frame ones, dropping some. The sample lists 120,000 or so clones, 83% occurring once. This clone was seen just once. The antigen remains unidentified. The receptor's source is a woman aged 40 to 55 in good health and CMV-seropositive. The sample was PBMCs. The chain links TRBV15 to TRBJ2-1; 12 bases fit TRBD2. CDR3 in amino acids: CATSSGLAGSTYNEQFF. In DNA form, the CDR3 reads TGTGCCACCAGCAGCGGACTAGCGGGAAGTACCTACAATGAGCAGTTCTTC.